A selection of T cell receptor beta chains follows, all from one sample in a study of beta chain features in type 1 diabetes. Some clones are missing from TCRdb's copy, which holds only in-frame ones; the method was immunoSEQ multiplex PCR. The table has roughly 400,000 clones, about 15% seen once. Sample: naive CD4+ T cells from blood. The receptor source for this set is a man aged 30 to 39 in good health. CDR3s include the opening cysteine and the closing phenylalanine or tryptophan. Each record gives: D gene, V gene, J gene, clone size, CDR3 DNA, CDR3 protein. D genes are given only for firm matches. Clone size appears in some rows only: once, few, many, or a class for an expanded clone.

D: TRBD1
V: TRBV29-1
J: TRBJ1-2
size: .
DNA: TGCAGCCTAAATGACAGGGAGGACTATGGCTACACCTTC
CDR3: CSLNDREDYGYTF

D: TRBD2
V: TRBV13
J: TRBJ2-1
size: .
DNA: TGTGCCAGCAGCCCCACAGGGGTAGCGGGGGACAATGAGCAGTTCTTC
CDR3: CASSPTGVAGDNEQFF

D: .
V: TRBV7-2
J: TRBJ2-1
size: .
DNA: TGTGCCAGCAGCTTGTCCGGGGGAGTATACAATGAGCAGTTCTTC
CDR3: CASSLSGGVYNEQFF

D: TRBD2
V: TRBV25-1
J: TRBJ2-1
size: .
DNA: TGTGCCAGCTGGAGCGGGAGGGCGTCCTACAATGAGCAGTTCTTC
CDR3: CASWSGRASYNEQFF

D: .
V: TRBV29-1
J: TRBJ2-7
size: .
DNA: TGCAGCGTTCGAAGGTTTGGGTCCCCTGGCGGACCCCAAAGTGGCTACGAGCAGTACTTC
CDR3: CSVRRFGSPGGPQSGYEQYF

D: TRBD1
V: TRBV30
J: TRBJ1-2
size: .
DNA: TGTGCCTGGAGTGCCTGGGACAGGGACTATGGCTACACCTTC
CDR3: CAWSAWDRDYGYTF

D: .
V: TRBV9
J: TRBJ1-2
size: few
DNA: TGTGCCAGCAGCGTAGGAGGAGAGTACTATGGCTACACCTTC
CDR3: CASSVGGEYYGYTF

D: TRBD2
V: TRBV7-9
J: TRBJ2-1
size: .
DNA: TGTGCCAGCAGTATAACATTTAGACTAGCGGGCACCTACAATGAGCAGTTCTTC
CDR3: CASSITFRLAGTYNEQFF

D: .
V: TRBV5-1
J: TRBJ2-1
size: .
DNA: TGCGCCAGCAGCTTAGACGGTATGGATGAGCAGTTCTTC
CDR3: CASSLDGMDEQFF

D: .
V: TRBV7-6
J: TRBJ2-1
size: few
DNA: TGTGCCAGCAGCTTAGTGTCCGGGACCAACCTTAATGAGCAGTTCTTC
CDR3: CASSLVSGTNLNEQFF

D: TRBD2
V: TRBV4-1
J: TRBJ2-1
size: .
DNA: TGCGCCAGCAGCCAAGGCGGGGGACCCCGATACAATGAGCAGTTCTTC
CDR3: CASSQGGGPRYNEQFF

D: TRBD2
V: TRBV6-6
J: TRBJ2-2
size: .
DNA: TGTGCCAGCAGTCAGAGCGGGAGTGCCACCGGGGAGCTGTTTTTT
CDR3: CASSQSGSATGELFF

D: .
V: TRBV30
J: TRBJ1-5
size: few
DNA: TGTGCCTGGAGTGTACTGACAAACAATCAGCCCCAGCATTTT
CDR3: CAWSVLTNNQPQHF

D: TRBD1
V: TRBV30
J: TRBJ1-1
size: few
DNA: TGTGCCTCCTACAGGGGAATGAACACTGAAGCTTTCTTT
CDR3: CASYRGMNTEAFF

D: TRBD1
V: TRBV29-1
J: TRBJ1-3
size: few
DNA: TGCAGCGTTGAGGGACAGCGGAATGGAAACACCATATATTTT
CDR3: CSVEGQRNGNTIYF

D: .
V: TRBV4-3
J: TRBJ2-3
size: few
DNA: TGCGCCAGCAGCCAAGAGCAGGGAAGCACAGATACGCAGTATTTT
CDR3: CASSQEQGSTDTQYF

D: TRBD2
V: TRBV10-3
J: TRBJ2-3
size: .
DNA: TGTGCCATCAGTGAGTCAGGACTAGCCTACACAGATACGCAGTATTTT
CDR3: CAISESGLAYTDTQYF

D: .
V: TRBV20-1
J: TRBJ1-2
size: few
DNA: TGCAGTGCTAGTCTACAATATGGCTACACCTTC
CDR3: CSASLQYGYTF

D: .
V: TRBV29-1
J: TRBJ2-1
size: .
DNA: TGCAGCGTCCAGGCCTTTTCAGGGGACCTTTTCTACAATGAGCAGTTCTTC
CDR3: CSVQAFSGDLFYNEQFF

D: .
V: TRBV11-2
J: TRBJ2-3
size: few
DNA: TGTGCCAGCAGCTTAGGCCTGGAAGATACGCAGTATTTT
CDR3: CASSLGLEDTQYF

D: .
V: TRBV7-9
J: TRBJ2-6
size: .
DNA: TGTGCCAGCAGCTTACTTACCAACTCTGGGGCCAACGTCCTGACTTTC
CDR3: CASSLLTNSGANVLTF

D: .
V: TRBV29-1
J: TRBJ1-2
size: .
DNA: TGCAGCGTTGAAAAATCTCCGGTTTTCTATGGCTACACCTTC
CDR3: CSVEKSPVFYGYTF

D: .
V: TRBV2
J: TRBJ2-7
size: few
DNA: TGTGCCAGCCAAAGCAAGCACGTCTCCTACGAGCAGTACTTC
CDR3: CASQSKHVSYEQYF

D: .
V: TRBV10-3
J: TRBJ1-2
size: .
DNA: TGTGCCATCAGTGATGGTGGGCATGGCTACACCTTC
CDR3: CAISDGGHGYTF

D: TRBD2
V: TRBV10-3
J: TRBJ2-1
size: .
DNA: TGTGCCATCAAAGGACTAGCGGGAGATGAGCAGTTCTTC
CDR3: CAIKGLAGDEQFF

D: TRBD1
V: TRBV9
J: TRBJ1-1
size: few
DNA: TGTGCCAGCAGCCCCCAACAGGGGGCAAGAACTGAAGCTTTCTTT
CDR3: CASSPQQGARTEAFF

D: .
V: TRBV19
J: TRBJ1-5
size: once
DNA: TGTGCTACCTCTTACGGGGTCAATCAGCCCCAGCATTTT
CDR3: CATSYGVNQPQHF

D: .
V: TRBV14
J: TRBJ1-1
size: .
DNA: TGTGCCAGCAGCCAAGAAATCCTGGGGAACACTGAAGCTTTCTTT
CDR3: CASSQEILGNTEAFF

D: .
V: TRBV5-4
J: TRBJ2-1
size: few
DNA: TGTGCCAGCAGCTTTGGATTGCTGAGTGGGAATGAGCAGTTCTTC
CDR3: CASSFGLLSGNEQFF

D: .
V: TRBV29-1
J: TRBJ1-3
size: .
DNA: TGCAGCGTTGTTTCTGGAAACACCATATATTTT
CDR3: CSVVSGNTIYF

D: .
V: TRBV5-4
J: TRBJ1-2
size: .
DNA: TGTGCCAGCAGCTTGTATGCAGGGTCCAACTATGGCTACACCTTC
CDR3: CASSLYAGSNYGYTF

D: .
V: TRBV4-3
J: TRBJ2-1
size: few
DNA: TGCGCCAGCAGCCAAGAGGGCAGCGGTCCCAATGAGCAGTTCTTC
CDR3: CASSQEGSGPNEQFF

D: .
V: TRBV4-2
J: TRBJ2-3
size: .
DNA: TGTGCCAGCAGCCCCCAAGGGTCAGATACGCAGTATTTT
CDR3: CASSPQGSDTQYF

D: .
V: TRBV18
J: TRBJ2-7
size: few
DNA: TGTGCCAGCTCACCAGGGGGGCCAGCCTACGAGCAGTACTTC
CDR3: CASSPGGPAYEQYF

D: .
V: TRBV19
J: TRBJ1-2
size: .
DNA: TGTGCCAGTAGATATGGAATGGAGTTTGGCTACACCTTC
CDR3: CASRYGMEFGYTF

D: .
V: TRBV18
J: TRBJ2-5
size: few
DNA: TGTGCCAGCTCAGCGGGTTTCGGAGAGACCCAGTACTTC
CDR3: CASSAGFGETQYF

D: .
V: TRBV7-2
J: TRBJ1-2
size: .
DNA: TGTGCCAGCAGCTTACAAGGACAGAACAACTATGGCTACACCTTC
CDR3: CASSLQGQNNYGYTF

D: .
V: TRBV7-2
J: TRBJ2-3
size: .
DNA: TGTGCCAGCAGTTTAAGCGGACTCCAGACAGATACGCAGTATTTT
CDR3: CASSLSGLQTDTQYF

D: .
V: TRBV6-5
J: TRBJ2-3
size: few
DNA: TGTGCCAGCAGTTACTCTCGGGGGACGGATACGCAGTATTTT
CDR3: CASSYSRGTDTQYF

D: TRBD2
V: TRBV9
J: TRBJ2-3
size: few
DNA: TGTGCCAGCAGCGTAGTGTTAGCGGGAGATACGCAGTATTTT
CDR3: CASSVVLAGDTQYF

D: TRBD1
V: TRBV6-1
J: TRBJ1-6
size: .
DNA: TGTGCCAGCAGTCACGACAGGGCTGATTCACCCCTCCACTTT
CDR3: CASSHDRADSPLHF